These 29 T cell receptor beta chains came from one sample sequenced in a study of shared clonotypes between healthy human individuals. Sequencing was performed with immunoSEQ multiplex PCR; in TCRdb, only in-frame clones are kept and a portion is missing. The sample shows hundreds of thousands of clones, around 96% of them seen only once. Naive CD8 cells comprised CD45RO-negative, CCR7-positively selected cells, excluding terminally differentiated effector memory CD45RA+ cells. The specimen sequenced was naive CD8+ T cells sorted from blood. The receptor set was obtained from a woman aged 25 to 39 in good health.

The chain carries TRBV5-1 and TRBJ2-7; D is undetermined. The CDR3 is made up of 14 amino acids. Germline V gene data show CDR1 as SGHRS and CDR2 as YFSETQ. V gave up 0 bases and J gave up 3 bases, with 10 bases separating them. The CDR3 reads CASSLERGIYEQYF. The DNA for the CDR3 is TGCGCCAGCAGCTTGGAGCGCGGTATCTACGAGCAGTACTTC.

The chain combines TRBV19 with TRBJ2-1, with TRBD1 matching over 7 bases. Germline values: CDR1 LNHDA, CDR2 SQIVND (reference sequence). This CDR3 region has 16 residues. Losses at the gene ends were 4 bases for V and 2 bases for J; bases not matched to a gene: 8. The DNA of the CDR3 is TGTGCCAGTAGTACCTCAGACAGGGCCCCCTACAATGAGCAGTTCTTC. Translating it yields CASSTSDRAPYNEQFF.

The chain joins TRBV2 to TRBJ2-7; the match to TRBD1 covers 11 bases. Germline V gene data show CDR1 as SNHLY and CDR2 as FYNNEI. This CDR3 has 15 amino acids. The J segment lost 5 bases and the V segment lost 3 bases, leaving 6 bases of the junction unmatched. The CDR3 here is CASSDPRTGGDEQYF. CDR3 sequence (DNA): TGTGCCAGCAGTGACCCCCGGACAGGGGGCGACGAGCAGTACTTC.

This sequence joins TRBV27 and TRBJ1-2; D possibly corresponds to TRBD1 (6 bases). V lost 1 base and J 6 bases, leaving 12 bases between the germline ends. Per the germline V gene, CDR1 is MNHEY and CDR2 is SMNVEV (reference sequence). The CDR3 runs 14 residues. The chain's CDR3 is CASSLYGGPDGYTF. As DNA, the CDR3 is TGTGCCAGCAGTTTATACGGGGGGCCCGATGGCTACACCTTC.

The chain has TRBV11-2 and TRBJ2-6; TRBD1 matches 8 bases. CDR3 size: 16 residues. Germline CDR1 is SGHAT and CDR2 is FQNNGV. After removal of 7 bases from V and 0 bases from J, the junction contained 5 bases not matched to a gene. The CDR3 loop is CASITGGFSGANVLTF. The CDR3 DNA is TGTGCCAGCATTACAGGGGGTTTCTCTGGGGCCAACGTCCTGACTTTC.

The rearrangement links TRBV7-9 to TRBJ1-1; TRBD1 agrees at 10 bases. CDR3 size: 18 residues. Germline-derived CDR1 and CDR2 are SEHNR and FQNEAQ (reference sequence). J gave up 5 bases and V 2 bases, and 14 bases lay outside the gene matches. For the CDR3, the DNA is TGTGCCAGCAGCTTACCCATAAGCGGGACAGGGGTTGGAACTGAAGCTTTCTTT. Protein sequence: CASSLPISGTGVGTEAFF.

Turning to this clone: Other DNA sequences in this sample translate to the same CDR3. This CDR3 is CASSFSGVYEQYF. The CDR3 nucleotides are TGTGCCAGCAGCTTTTCGGGGGTATACGAGCAGTACTTC. The chain couples TRBV5-4 to TRBJ2-7; maybe TRBD2 (6 bases). This CDR3 is 13 amino acids long. The germline V and J ends were trimmed by 2 bases and 4 bases, with 10 bases remaining between them. Germline V gene data show CDR1 as SGHNT and CDR2 as YYREEE (reference sequence). Complete variable domain (other parts from reference TRBV5-4 and TRBJ2-7): ETGVTQSPTHLIKTRGQQVTLRCSSQSGHNTVSWYQQALGQGPQFIFQYYREEENGRGNFPPRFSGLQFPNYSSELNVNALELDDSALYLCASSFSGVYEQYFGPGTRLTVT.

As DNA, the CDR3 is TGTGCCAGCAGCTCACAGGGTTGGTACGAGCAGTACTTC. It is translated as CASSSQGWYEQYF. The V and J genes are TRBV5-4 and TRBJ2-7; D possibly corresponds to TRBD1 (6 bases). The V and J ends lost 3 bases and 4 bases respectively, with 11 bases between them. This CDR3 is 13 amino acids long. The germline V gene has CDR1 SGHNT and CDR2 YYREEE (reference sequence).

The DNA of the CDR3 is TGTGCCAGCAGCGTACAGCAGAACACTGAAGCTTTCTTT. Its protein product is CASSVQQNTEAFF. The chain has TRBV5-6 and TRBJ1-1; D is unresolved. Germline CDR1 SGHDT, CDR2 YYEEEE. This CDR3 region has 13 residues. V lost 4 bases and J lost 1, with 8 bases in between.

J is TRBJ1-1 and V is TRBV27; D may be TRBD1 (6 bases). The length of the CDR3 is 14 residues. Germline-derived CDR1 and CDR2 are MNHEY and SMNVEV (reference sequence). Trimming left V 6 bases short and J 3 bases short, with 14 bases between. The CDR3 is CASRLGGAYTEAFF. CDR3 bases: TGTGCCAGCAGGCTGGGGGGGGCATACACTGAAGCTTTCTTT.

The chain uses TRBV6-6 and TRBJ2-1; TRBD1 aligns across 7 bases. This CDR3 comprises 16 residues. Germline assignment: CDR1 MNHNY and CDR2 SVGAGI (reference sequence). The V and J ends lost 8 bases and 8 bases, in that order; junction bases with no gene match: 18. The chain's CDR3 is CASGLILRQGRDEQFF. DNA of the CDR3: TGTGCCAGCGGATTGATTCTCAGACAGGGTAGGGATGAGCAGTTCTTC.

The count of this clone is one. The rearrangement links TRBV28 to TRBJ2-2, with D perhaps TRBD1 (6 bases). This CDR3 has 13 residues. The germline gives CDR1 MDHEN, CDR2 SYDVKM. V lost 7 bases, J lost 0 bases, and 6 bases lay in between. This CDR3 reads CASNRANTGELFF. In nucleotides, the CDR3 is TGTGCCAGCAACAGGGCGAACACCGGGGAGCTGTTTTTT.

V usage is TRBV5-1 and J usage is TRBJ2-2, with no clear D. V was cut by 0 bases and J by 4 bases, with 7 bases left in between. The CDR3 length is 14 residues. The germline V gene has CDR1 SGHRS and CDR2 YFSETQ. The CDR3 here is CASSLDSLTGELFF. As DNA, the CDR3 is TGCGCCAGCAGCTTGGACAGCCTCACCGGGGAGCTGTTTTTT.

The V gene is TRBV7-6, the J gene TRBJ2-1; D possibly corresponds to TRBD1 (7 bases). The germline V gene encodes CDR1 SGHVS and CDR2 FNYEAQ. The V and J ends lost 5 bases and 2 bases respectively, with 13 bases between them. This CDR3 contains 15 residues. The CDR3 sequence is CASSAGTATYNEQFF. The CDR3 nucleotides are TGTGCCAGCAGCGCGGGGACAGCAACCTACAATGAGCAGTTCTTC.

This chain uses TRBV5-4 with TRBJ2-7; possibly TRBD1 for D (5 bases). Germline values: CDR1 SGHNT, CDR2 YYREEE (reference sequence). The CDR3 length is 13 residues. V lost 4 bases and J 2 bases, leaving 10 bases between the germline ends. The CDR3 DNA reads as TGTGCCAGCAGCCCGGACATGACCTACGAGCAGTACTTC. This translates into CASSPDMTYEQYF.

V gene TRBV5-6 combines with J gene TRBJ2-1; no reliable D call. This CDR3 contains 13 residues. With 7 bases removed from V and 0 bases from J, the gap between germline ends came to 8 bases. Germline assignment: CDR1 SGHDT and CDR2 YYEEEE. The DNA of the CDR3 is TGTGCCAGCTCAAGAAGCTCCTACAATGAGCAGTTCTTC. This encodes CASSRSSYNEQFF.

The chain recombines TRBV2 with TRBJ2-5; D not certain. The length of the CDR3 is 13 residues. Germline V gene sequence: CDR1 SNHLY, CDR2 FYNNEI. Trimming took 7 bases from V and 0 from J, leaving 9 bases between them. The CDR3 region is CASKPIHQETQYF. The CDR3 DNA is TGTGCCAGCAAACCGATTCACCAAGAGACCCAGTACTTC.

J is TRBJ2-5 and V is TRBV11-2; D may be TRBD2 (6 bases). The CDR3 sequence is 15 residues long. The V end lost 2 bases, the J end lost 5 bases, and 15 bases lay between the germline ends. Germline-derived CDR1 and CDR2 are SGHAT and FQNNGV. This CDR3 reads CASSLHTGTWETQYF. CDR3 bases: TGTGCCAGCAGCTTACATACCGGGACTTGGGAGACCCAGTACTTC.

Only a few counts were recorded for this clone. The chain uses TRBV27 and TRBJ1-5, with D maybe TRBD1 (5 bases). The germline gives CDR1 MNHEY, CDR2 SMNVEV (reference sequence). The CDR3 has 15 residues. Trimming stripped 4 bases from V and 3 bases from J, with 13 bases between. CDR3 region: CASSSSTGLNQPQHF. The CDR3 nucleotides read TGTGCCAGCAGTTCCTCGACGGGACTCAATCAGCCCCAGCATTTT.

The chain is built from TRBV27 and TRBJ2-7, with no clear D. Trimming stripped 0 bases from V and 6 bases from J, with 9 bases between. The CDR3 runs 13 residues. Germline-derived CDR1 and CDR2 are MNHEY and SMNVEV (reference sequence). The CDR3 region has the DNA TGTGCCAGCAGTTTATCCCCCCTAGGCGAGCAGTACTTC. It specifies CASSLSPLGEQYF.

The chain recombines TRBV12-5 with TRBJ2-7; perhaps TRBD1 as D (5 bases). Germline-derived CDR1 and CDR2 are LGHNT and FRNRAP. This CDR3 has 16 amino acids. V lost 5 bases and J lost 2, with 19 bases in between. The CDR3 nucleotides are TGTGCTAGTGGTAACCCCTCTTGGGGCCACCCCTACGAGCAGTACTTC. Its translation is CASGNPSWGHPYEQYF.

The V call is TRBV5-4, the J call TRBJ1-1; D possibly corresponds to TRBD1 (6 bases). The V and J ends lost 4 bases and 4 bases respectively, with 26 bases between them. CDR1 and CDR2 from the germline V gene are SGHNT and YYREEE (reference sequence). CDR3 size: 18 residues. The CDR3 reads CASSPGGLRADGSTEAFF. The CDR3 nucleotides read TGTGCCAGCAGCCCGGGGGGCCTCAGGGCCGACGGGAGCACTGAAGCTTTCTTT.

The rearrangement links TRBV11-2 to TRBJ2-7; D is perhaps TRBD1 (5 bases). This CDR3 is 17 amino acids long. Germline V gene sequence: CDR1 SGHAT, CDR2 FQNNGV. Trimming cost V 2 bases and J 2 bases, with 19 bases left between them. In DNA form, the CDR3 reads TGTGCCAGCAGCTTACAGGGTCTTGTAGGGGTTACCTACGAGCAGTACTTC. Its translation is CASSLQGLVGVTYEQYF.

This clone was observed once. V is TRBV7-8 and J is TRBJ1-1; maybe TRBD1 (6 bases). The germline V and J ends were trimmed by 1 base and 0 bases, with 15 bases remaining between them. The CDR3 runs 17 residues. The germline gives CDR1 SGHVS, CDR2 FQNEAQ. CDR3: CASSLEGGGLLNTEAFF. As DNA, the CDR3 is TGTGCCAGCAGCTTAGAGGGGGGGGGCCTATTGAACACTGAAGCTTTCTTT.

The rearrangement joins TRBV7-9 to TRBJ2-3, with D possibly matching TRBD2 (8 bases). The V end was cut by 7 bases, the J end by 6 bases, with 26 bases between. Germline V gene lookup returns CDR1 SEHNR and CDR2 FQNEAQ (reference sequence). This CDR3 region has 17 residues. In nucleotides, the CDR3 is TGTGCCAGCACCCCGAGGGGACTAGGGGGCTTCATGGATACGCAGTATTTT. As protein: CASTPRGLGGFMDTQYF.

This chain connects TRBV7-2 to TRBJ2-7; TRBD1 might be the D (6 bases). The V gene lost 1 base and the J gene lost 3 bases, with 10 bases spanning the gap. The CDR3 sequence is 14 residues long. Germline CDR1 and CDR2: SGHTA and FQGNSA. CDR3 in DNA: TGTGCCAGCAGCTTAGAAGGGGGACGCTACGAGCAGTACTTC. Translating it yields CASSLEGGRYEQYF.

The chain employs TRBV29-1 and TRBJ2-7; D might be TRBD2 (5 bases). The CDR3 extends over 11 amino acids. V was trimmed by 2 bases and J by 5 bases, leaving 7 bases between them. CDR1 is SQVTM and CDR2 is ANQGSEA in the germline V gene. This chain's CDR3 is CSVERDHEQYF. For the CDR3, the DNA is TGCAGCGTTGAACGGGATCACGAGCAGTACTTC.

The chain combines TRBV7-8 with TRBJ1-1; D call uncertain. CDR3 length: 14 amino acids. Germline V gene sequence: CDR1 SGHVS, CDR2 FQNEAQ. The V end was cut by 3 bases, the J end by 0 bases, with 8 bases between. CDR3 sequence (DNA): TGTGCCAGCAGCTTCGACCAAATGAACACTGAAGCTTTCTTT. This translates into CASSFDQMNTEAFF.

This chain uses TRBV9 with TRBJ2-3; TRBD2 might be the D (6 bases). The CDR3 has 16 residues. The germline V and J ends were trimmed by 2 bases and 0 bases, with 13 bases remaining between them. Germline V gene data show CDR1 as SGDLS and CDR2 as YYNGEE. This chain's CDR3 is CASSVGTRASTDTQYF. The CDR3 DNA is TGTGCCAGCAGCGTCGGGACTCGCGCTAGCACAGATACGCAGTATTTT.